This T cell receptor (beta chain) was found in a study of cytomegalovirus exposure and HLA in healthy donors. Study findings and constraints: As was reported, the classifier diagnosed cytomegalovirus status with high specificity and sensitivity.

V lost 5 bases, J lost 6 bases, and 11 bases lay in between. The CDR3 has 13 amino acids. The germline V gene encodes CDR1 SEHNR and CDR2 FQNEAQ (reference sequence). The PCR was carried out with 60 Vbeta primers and 13 Jbeta primers. Clones were read by immunoSEQ multiplex PCR, and TCRdb kept only the in-frame ones, dropping some. This sample has more than 100,000 clones, with approximately 60% found just once. The study sampled nominally healthy donors, though unrecorded immune exposures were likely. As regards this clone: Its target is unknown.

This receptor was obtained from a woman in her forties in good health and CMV-seronegative. The specimen sequenced was PBMCs. This chain uses TRBV7-9 with TRBJ1-5, with D perhaps TRBD1 (6 bases). The DNA for the CDR3 is TGTGCCAGCAGCACGGGACAATCTCAGCCCCAGCATTTT. This translates into CASSTGQSQPQHF.